This T cell receptor beta chain was observed in a study of T cell repertoires in cytomegalovirus infection. Across the study: From public TCR beta signatures came an indication of both CMV infection and matching HLA type.

As concerns this clonotype: Its antigen is unknown.

MiXCR was run by TCRdb on the reads, yielding one entry per CDR3 protein. The table lists about 890,000 distinct CDR3 sequences, roughly 30% of them singletons. V lost 3 bases to trimming and J lost 1 base; unmatched junction nucleotides: 13. Per germline, CDR1 LGHNA and CDR2 YNFKEQ. This CDR3 has 18 residues. The V call is TRBV4-2, the J call TRBJ2-3; TRBD2 aligns across 7 bases. The TCR was taken from a human donor in good health (CMV status not recorded). Some clones in this sample may be carry-over from other donors' samples. Material: cultured CD8+ T cells from PBMCs, obtained from culture after CMV antigen stimulation. As DNA, the CDR3 is TGTGCCAGCAGCCAGCGGACTCTAGCGGCCCCTCGCACAGATACGCAGTATTTT. Translation: CASSQRTLAAPRTDTQYF.